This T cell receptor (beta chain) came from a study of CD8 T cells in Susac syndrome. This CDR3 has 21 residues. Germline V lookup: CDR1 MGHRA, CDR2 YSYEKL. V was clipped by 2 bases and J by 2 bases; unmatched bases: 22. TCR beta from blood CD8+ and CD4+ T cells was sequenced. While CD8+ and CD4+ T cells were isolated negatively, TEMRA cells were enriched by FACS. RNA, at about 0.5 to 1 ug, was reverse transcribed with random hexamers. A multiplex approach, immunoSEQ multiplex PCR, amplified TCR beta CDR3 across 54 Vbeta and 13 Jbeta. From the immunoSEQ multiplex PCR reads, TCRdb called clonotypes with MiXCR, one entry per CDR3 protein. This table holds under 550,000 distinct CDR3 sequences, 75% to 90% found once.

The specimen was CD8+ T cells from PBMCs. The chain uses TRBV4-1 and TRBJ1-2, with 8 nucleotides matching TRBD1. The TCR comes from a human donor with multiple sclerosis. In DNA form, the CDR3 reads TGCGCCAGCAGCCAACATCTCCCCGCCTTGGCAGGGGGCGGGGGAAACTATGGCTACACCTTC. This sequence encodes CASSQHLPALAGGGGNYGYTF.